This T cell receptor (beta chain) was sequenced in a study of cytomegalovirus exposure and HLA in healthy donors. Whole-study results and caveats: A later analysis revealed that TCR association rates differed between HLA loci, peaking at DRB1 and bottoming out at HLA-C.

A word on this clone: The antigen is not known.

The study ran its PCR with 60 Vbeta and 13 Jbeta primers. Repertoires were generated with immunoSEQ multiplex PCR, while TCRdb's copy carries only in-frame clones and drops some. The table includes 120,000 or so clones, roughly 78% detected once. Germline CDR1 and CDR2: PRHDT and FYEKMQ (reference sequence). The CDR3 runs 14 residues. The ends lost 2 bases at V and 0 bases at J; junction bases unmatched: 1. The chain links TRBV13 to TRBJ2-7; 7 bases map to TRBD2. This receptor was obtained from a male donor in good health and CMV-seronegative. The sample comprised PBMCs. This chain's CDR3 is CASSLPGGSYEQYF. The CDR3 bases are TGTGCCAGCAGCTTACCGGGAGGCTCCTACGAGCAGTACTTC.